This T cell receptor (beta chain) originates from a study of shared clonotypes between healthy human individuals. Looking at the study overall: With ages of 18 to 49, the donors were a couple of women and a few men.

The V and J ends lost 3 bases and 5 bases, in that order; junction bases with no gene match: 8. CDR1 is SEHNR, CDR2 FQNEAQ, per germline (reference sequence). This CDR3 spans 17 amino acids. A note on this clone: What it recognizes is unknown.

Overall study findings and caveats: What limited the represented genetic and exposure-history diversity was the small number of donors.

Researchers divided each subset's genomic DNA evenly across several immunoSEQ plates. Replicate PCRs were loaded with around 0.3 ug DNA from unsorted PBMC, some 30,000 T cell genomes. Profiled with immunoSEQ multiplex PCR; TCRdb holds only in-frame clones, not every one. The sample yields hundreds of thousands of clones, roughly four fifths seen once. Sequencing was done on a sample of PBMCs. This TCR derives from a woman between 40 and 50 years old in good health. Some clones in this sample may be carry-over from other donors' samples. The genes are TRBV7-9 and TRBJ2-5; 14 bases match TRBD2. CDR3 DNA sequence: TGTGCCAGCAGCTTGGGACTAGCGGGAGTGGGCCCCGAGACCCAGTACTTC. Encoded protein: CASSLGLAGVGPETQYF.